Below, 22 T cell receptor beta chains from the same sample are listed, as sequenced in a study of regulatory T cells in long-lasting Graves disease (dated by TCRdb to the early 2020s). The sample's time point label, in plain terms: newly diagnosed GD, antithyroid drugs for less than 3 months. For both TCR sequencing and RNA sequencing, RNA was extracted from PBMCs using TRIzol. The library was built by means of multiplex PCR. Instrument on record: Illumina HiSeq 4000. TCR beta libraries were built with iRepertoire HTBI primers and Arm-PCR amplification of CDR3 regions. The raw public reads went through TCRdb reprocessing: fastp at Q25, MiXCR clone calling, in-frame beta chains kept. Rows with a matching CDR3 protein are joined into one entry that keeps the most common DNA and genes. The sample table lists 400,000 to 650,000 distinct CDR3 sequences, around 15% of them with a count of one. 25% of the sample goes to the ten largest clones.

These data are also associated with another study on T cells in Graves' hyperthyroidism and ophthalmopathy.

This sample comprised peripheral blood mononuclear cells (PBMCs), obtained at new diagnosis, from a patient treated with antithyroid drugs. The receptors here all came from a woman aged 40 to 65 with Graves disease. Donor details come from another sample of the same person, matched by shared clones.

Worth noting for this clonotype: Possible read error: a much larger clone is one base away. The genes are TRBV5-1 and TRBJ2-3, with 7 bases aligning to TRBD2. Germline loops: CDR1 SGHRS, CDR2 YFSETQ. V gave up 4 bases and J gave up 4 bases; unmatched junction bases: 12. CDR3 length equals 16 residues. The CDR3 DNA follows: TGCGCCAGCAGCCTCGGGGGGAGCAGTGGTTCAGATACGCAGTATTTT. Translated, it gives CASSLGGSSGSDTQYF.

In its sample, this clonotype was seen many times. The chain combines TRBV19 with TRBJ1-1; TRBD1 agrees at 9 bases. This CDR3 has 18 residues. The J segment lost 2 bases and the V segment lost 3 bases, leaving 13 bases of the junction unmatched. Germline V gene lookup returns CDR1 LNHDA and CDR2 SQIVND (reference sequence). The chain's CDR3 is CASSILSPGQGSNTEAFF. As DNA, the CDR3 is TGTGCCAGTAGTATCTTATCGCCGGGACAGGGCTCCAACACTGAAGCTTTCTTT.

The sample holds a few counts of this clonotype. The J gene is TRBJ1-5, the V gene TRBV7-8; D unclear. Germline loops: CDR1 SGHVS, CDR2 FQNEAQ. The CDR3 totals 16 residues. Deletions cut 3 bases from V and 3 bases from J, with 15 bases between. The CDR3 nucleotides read TGTGCCAGCAGCTTCGGGCAGGCCCAAAACAATCAGCCCCAGCATTTT. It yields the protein CASSFGQAQNNQPQHF. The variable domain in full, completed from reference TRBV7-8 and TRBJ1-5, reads GAGVSQSPRYKVAKRGQDVALRCDPISGHVSLFWYQQALGQGPEFLTYFQNEAQLDKSGLPSDRFFAERPEGSVSTLKIQRTQQEDSAVYLCASSFGQAQNNQPQHFGDGTRLSIL.

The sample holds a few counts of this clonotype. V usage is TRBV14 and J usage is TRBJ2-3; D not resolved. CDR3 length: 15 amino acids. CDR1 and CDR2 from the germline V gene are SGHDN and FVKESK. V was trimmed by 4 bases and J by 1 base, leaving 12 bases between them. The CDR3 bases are TGTGCCAGCAGCCTATGGGGTTGGGGCACAGATACGCAGTATTTT. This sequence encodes CASSLWGWGTDTQYF.

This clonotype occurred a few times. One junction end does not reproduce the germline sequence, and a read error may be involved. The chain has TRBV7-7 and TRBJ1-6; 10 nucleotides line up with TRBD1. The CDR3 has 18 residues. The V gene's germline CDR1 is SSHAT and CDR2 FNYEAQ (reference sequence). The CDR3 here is CASSDGTGVGSYNSPLHF. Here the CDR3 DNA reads TGTGCTAGCAGCGACGGGACAGGGGTCGGGTCCTATAATTCACCCCTCCACTTT.

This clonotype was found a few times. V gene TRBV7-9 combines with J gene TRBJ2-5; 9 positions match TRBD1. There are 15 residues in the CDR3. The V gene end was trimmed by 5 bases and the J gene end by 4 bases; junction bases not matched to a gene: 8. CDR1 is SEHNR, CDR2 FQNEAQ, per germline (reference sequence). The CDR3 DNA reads TGTGCCAGCAGCCGTTGGACAGGGGAAGGAGAGACCCAGTACTTC. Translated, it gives CASSRWTGEGETQYF. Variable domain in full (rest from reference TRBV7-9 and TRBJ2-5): DTGVSQNPRHKITKRGQNVTFRCDPISEHNRLYWYRQTLGQGPEFLTYFQNEAQLEKSRLLSDRFSAERPKGSFSTLEIQRTEQGDSAMYLCASSRWTGEGETQYFGPGTRLLVL.

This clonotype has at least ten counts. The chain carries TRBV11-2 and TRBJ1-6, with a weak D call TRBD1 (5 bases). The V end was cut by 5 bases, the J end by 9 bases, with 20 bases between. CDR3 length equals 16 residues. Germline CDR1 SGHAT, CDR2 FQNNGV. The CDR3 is CASSQRPGILTSPLHF. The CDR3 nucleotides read TGTGCCAGCAGCCAAAGGCCAGGGATACTAACTTCACCCCTCCACTTT.

The CDR3 nucleotides read TGTGCTAGTGGTTTGGTACTGGACAAGGGGGTGGGTGAAGCTTTCTTT. Translated, it gives CASGLVLDKGVGEAFF. This rearrangement joins TRBV12-5 to TRBJ1-1; D possibly corresponds to TRBD1 (6 bases). With 0 bases removed from V and 7 bases from J, the gap between germline ends came to 18 bases. This CDR3 has 16 amino acids. The germline V gene encodes CDR1 LGHNT and CDR2 FRNRAP.

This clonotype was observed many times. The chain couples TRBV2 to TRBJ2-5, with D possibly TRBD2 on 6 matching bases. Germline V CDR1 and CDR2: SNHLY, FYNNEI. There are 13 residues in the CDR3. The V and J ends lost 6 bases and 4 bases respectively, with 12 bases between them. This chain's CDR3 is CASRTTGGETQYF. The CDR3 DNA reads TGTGCCAGCAGGACTACCGGGGGAGAGACCCAGTACTTC. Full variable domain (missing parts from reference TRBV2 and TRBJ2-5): EPEVTQTPSHQVTQMGQEVILRCVPISNHLYFYWYRQILGQKVEFLVSFYNNEISEKSEIFDDQFSVERPDGSNFTLKIRSTKLEDSAMYFCASRTTGGETQYFGPGTRLLVL.

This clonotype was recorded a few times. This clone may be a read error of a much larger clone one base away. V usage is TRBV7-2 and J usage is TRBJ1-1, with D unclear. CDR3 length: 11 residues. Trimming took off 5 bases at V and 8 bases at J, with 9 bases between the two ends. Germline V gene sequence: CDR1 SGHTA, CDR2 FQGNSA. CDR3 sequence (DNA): TGTGCCAGCAGCCCCTACAAAGAAGCTTTCTTT. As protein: CASSPYKEAFF.

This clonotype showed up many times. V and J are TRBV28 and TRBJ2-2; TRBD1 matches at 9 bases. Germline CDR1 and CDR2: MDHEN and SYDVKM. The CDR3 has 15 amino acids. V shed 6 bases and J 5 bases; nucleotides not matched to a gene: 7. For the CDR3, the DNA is TGTGCCAGCAGGCCCGGGACAGGGAGGACCGGGGAGCTGTTTTTT. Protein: CASRPGTGRTGELFF.

This CDR3 reads CASSTNSYSNQPQHF. CDR3 DNA sequence: TGTGCCAGCAGCACCAACAGCTATAGCAATCAGCCCCAGCATTTT. This chain links TRBV7-2 with TRBJ1-5; no reliable D call. CDR1 and CDR2 (germline): SGHTA, FQGNSA. The CDR3 consists of 15 residues. Trimming took 5 bases from V and 0 from J, leaving 11 bases between them.

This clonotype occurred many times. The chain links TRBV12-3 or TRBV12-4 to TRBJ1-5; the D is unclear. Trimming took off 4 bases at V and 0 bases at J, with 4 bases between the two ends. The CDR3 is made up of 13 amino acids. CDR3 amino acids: CASSSVSNQPQHF. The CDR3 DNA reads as TGTGCCAGCAGTTCAGTTAGCAATCAGCCCCAGCATTTT.

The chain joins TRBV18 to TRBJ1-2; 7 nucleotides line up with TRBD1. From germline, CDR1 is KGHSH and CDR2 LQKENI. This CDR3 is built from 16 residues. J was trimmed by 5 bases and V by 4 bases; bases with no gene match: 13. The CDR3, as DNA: TGTGCCAGCTCACTCCGGACAGGTTCGGAGTCATATGGCTACACCTTC. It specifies CASSLRTGSESYGYTF.

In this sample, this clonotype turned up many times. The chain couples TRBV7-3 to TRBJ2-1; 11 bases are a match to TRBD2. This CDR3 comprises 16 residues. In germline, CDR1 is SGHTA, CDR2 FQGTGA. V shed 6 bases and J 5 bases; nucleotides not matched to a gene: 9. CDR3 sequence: CASSSTSGATDNEQFF. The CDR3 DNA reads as TGTGCCAGCAGTTCGACTAGCGGGGCGACGGACAATGAGCAGTTCTTC.

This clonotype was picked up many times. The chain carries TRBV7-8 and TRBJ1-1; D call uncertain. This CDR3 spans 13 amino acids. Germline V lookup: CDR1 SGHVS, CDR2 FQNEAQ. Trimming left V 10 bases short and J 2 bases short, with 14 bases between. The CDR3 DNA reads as TGTGCCACCTACGGGGTAATCAACACTGAAGCTTTCTTT. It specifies CATYGVINTEAFF.

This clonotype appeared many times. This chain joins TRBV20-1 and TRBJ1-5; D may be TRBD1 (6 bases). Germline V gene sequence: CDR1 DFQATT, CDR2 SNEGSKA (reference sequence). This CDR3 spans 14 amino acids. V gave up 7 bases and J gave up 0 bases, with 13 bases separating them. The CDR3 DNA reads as TGCAGTGTTTCCGGAGGGGGTAGCAATCAGCCCCAGCATTTT. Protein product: CSVSGGGSNQPQHF.

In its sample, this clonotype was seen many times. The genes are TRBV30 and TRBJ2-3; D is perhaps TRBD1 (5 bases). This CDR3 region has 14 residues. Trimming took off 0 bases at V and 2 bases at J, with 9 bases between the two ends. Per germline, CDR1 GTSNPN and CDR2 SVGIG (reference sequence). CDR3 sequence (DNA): TGTGCCTGGAGTGTGGGGCCAGTCACAGATACGCAGTATTTT. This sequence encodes CAWSVGPVTDTQYF. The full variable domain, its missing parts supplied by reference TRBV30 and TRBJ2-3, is SQTIHQWPATLVQPVGSPLSLECTVEGTSNPNLYWYRQAAGRGLQLLFYSVGIGQISSEVPQNLSASRPQDRQFILSSKKLLLSDSGFYLCAWSVGPVTDTQYFGPGTRLTVL.

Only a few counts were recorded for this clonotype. The CDR3 DNA reads TGTGCCAGCAGTGAAAATTGGAAGGGAGGTAACACTGAAGCTTTCTTT. Its protein product is CASSENWKGGNTEAFF. The gene calls are TRBV25-1 and TRBJ1-1, with D unresolved. In germline, CDR1 is MGHDK, CDR2 SYGVNS. V was trimmed by 2 bases and J by 2 bases, leaving 15 bases between them. The CDR3 totals 16 residues.

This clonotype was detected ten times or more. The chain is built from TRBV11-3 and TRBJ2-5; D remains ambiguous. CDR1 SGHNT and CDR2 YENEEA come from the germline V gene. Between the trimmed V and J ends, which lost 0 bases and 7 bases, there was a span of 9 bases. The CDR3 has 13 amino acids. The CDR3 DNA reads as TGTGCCAGCAGCTTAGACTACTTCGGGACCCAGTACTTC. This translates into CASSLDYFGTQYF.

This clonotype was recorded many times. The CDR3 here is CASSVLGQKVNTEAFF. Here the CDR3 DNA reads TGTGCCAGCAGCGTATTAGGACAGAAGGTAAACACTGAAGCTTTCTTT. This rearrangement joins TRBV9 to TRBJ1-1, with D possibly TRBD1 on 6 matching bases. The V and J ends lost 1 base and 2 bases respectively, with 15 bases between them. Germline V gene sequence: CDR1 SGDLS, CDR2 YYNGEE. The CDR3 totals 16 residues.

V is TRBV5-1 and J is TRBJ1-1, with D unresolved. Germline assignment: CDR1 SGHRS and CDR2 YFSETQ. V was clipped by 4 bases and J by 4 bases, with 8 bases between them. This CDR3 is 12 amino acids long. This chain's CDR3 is CASSPDSTEAFF. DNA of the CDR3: TGCGCCAGCAGCCCGGACTCCACTGAAGCTTTCTTT. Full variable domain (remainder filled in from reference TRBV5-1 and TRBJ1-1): KAGVTQTPRYLIKTRGQQVTLSCSPISGHRSVSWYQQTPGQGLQFLFEYFSETQRNKGNFPGRFSGRQFSNSRSEMNVSTLELGDSALYLCASSPDSTEAFFGQGTRLTVV.